Below, one T cell receptor (beta chain) is given with its context. This clone was seen once. Its recognized antigen is unknown. No quality values exist for individual bases; no much larger clone is one base distant. The CDR3 holds 14 amino acids from the cysteine to the phenylalanine. CDR3 DNA only is kept here, 42 bases in frame from base 1. CDR1 and CDR2 are drawn from the germline V gene: ENHRY, SYGVKD. V lost 0 bases and J lost 5 bases, and the count of bases not matched to a germline gene is 2. The data are from a study of circulating and synovial CD4+ cells in juvenile arthritis (TCRdb year 2014). Study-wide context: TCRbeta CDR3 repertoires of circulating HLA-DR+ CD4 T cells, bulk blood CD4 T cells and synovial CD4 T cells were compared within each patient. Repertoire sequencing was performed with the aim of confirming enrichment of synovial clonotypes in a circulating synovial-like CD4 T cell subset.

Library preparation was by the immunoSEQ multiplex PCR assay. TCRbeta CDR3 sequencing was performed as a commercial service by an external provider. On the study's bioinformatics: Productive nucleotide sequences and amino acid sequences obtained through in silico translation were used in the analyses. To equalise sample size, diversity was assessed as Renyi entropy across alpha values by taking the median of 200 repeated subsamples. Pairwise repertoire distance was calculated as one minus the Chao-modified Jaccard index to correct for under-sampling and was used for clustering. Frequency-weighted overlap with synovial clonotypes was calculated over 200 sample sizes with 200 draws without replacement at each size, and the overlap was reported at the size of the smaller sample. The source is immuneACCESS, and TCRdb retained only in-frame sequences with V and J called. Part of the clones is not carried over; for the studies checked, unresolved V genes explain less than half of this, and the remainder is unexplained. The V and J calls and clone size are taken from that table; D and trimming were inferred from the DNA. For this sample there are some 33,000 clones; about 94% appear just once. The top ten clones comprise around 0.66% of the sample.

Donors of the sequenced samples were patients with active juvenile idiopathic arthritis. Right after thawing, the cells went straight into sorting, and Live/Dead Fixable Near-IR Stain was used to exclude dead cells. Study-wide conclusions, independent of this receptor: Because T cell genome counts in CPL samples and bulk blood CD4 samples differed by at least an order of magnitude, sample-size effects were addressed. Circulating pathogenic-like lymphocytes clustered with synovial T cells and shared a substantially higher fraction of CDR3 sequences with synovium than bulk blood. The difference between circulating pathogenic-like lymphocytes and bulk blood T cells was not detected by traditional Vbeta family usage analysis. Lower diversity was observed in synovial and circulating pathogenic-like lymphocyte repertoires than in bulk blood CD4 repertoires, and some CPL samples were found to be as oligoclonal as synovium. Because overlap with synovium was found to increase with sequencing depth, the full repertoire overlap was likely underestimated by the measured shared-clonotype fractions.

Sequences were obtained from CD4+ T cells from blood. Rearrangement joined TRBV10-3 to TRBJ1-2; 8 bases in the junction line up with TRBD1. This TCR came from a human donor with juvenile idiopathic arthritis. The bases read TGTGCCATCAGTGAGTCGACAGGGGAGTATGGCTACACCTTC. Its product reads: CAISESTGEYGYTF.